These 7 T cell receptor beta chains were all obtained from the same sample, sequenced in a study of cytomegalovirus exposure and HLA in healthy donors. This PCR relied on a set of 60 Vbeta primers and 13 Jbeta primers. The repertoire was sequenced with immunoSEQ multiplex PCR; TCRdb's copy has only in-frame clones and lacks some. This table has about 150,000 clones, more than 75% appearing once. Sequencing used PBMCs. The receptors were gathered from a man aged 25-45 years in good health and CMV-seropositive.

V and J are TRBV27 and TRBJ2-2; 8 nucleotides agree with TRBD2. The V gene end was trimmed by 10 bases and the J gene end by 3 bases; junction bases not matched to a gene: 13. CDR1 and CDR2 from the germline V gene are MNHEY and SMNVEV (reference sequence). The CDR3 runs to 16 residues. The CDR3 loop reads CATSREGGFDTGELFF. The CDR3 region has the DNA TGTGCCACCAGCCGGGAGGGCGGGTTCGACACCGGGGAGCTGTTTTTT.

The rearrangement joins TRBV29-1 to TRBJ2-1; a weak D match, TRBD1 (6 bases). Trimming shortened V by 7 bases and J by 5 bases, and 12 bases separated the two germline ends. Per germline, CDR1 SQVTM and CDR2 ANQGSEA. The CDR3 length is 12 residues. Here the CDR3 reads CSAGHRNNEQFF. The CDR3, as DNA: TGCAGCGCGGGACATCGCAACAATGAGCAGTTCTTC.

This chain uses TRBV19 with TRBJ1-2; perhaps TRBD1 as D (5 bases). There are 15 residues in the CDR3. Germline assignment: CDR1 LNHDA and CDR2 SQIVND (reference sequence). V lost 7 bases and J 6 bases, leaving 21 bases between the germline ends. CDR3 region: CASTRGQNLKHGYTF. Written as DNA, the CDR3 is TGTGCCAGTACGCGGGGCCAGAATCTAAAGCATGGCTACACCTTC.

The gene calls are TRBV7-9 and TRBJ2-3, with TRBD1 matching 8 bases. The trim removed 5 bases at V and 2 bases at J, leaving 6 bases unmatched. This CDR3 is 15 amino acids long. Germline V gives CDR1 SEHNR, CDR2 FQNEAQ (reference sequence). The CDR3 spells CASSPRTGYTDTQYF. The CDR3 nucleotides are TGTGCCAGCAGCCCTAGGACAGGGTACACAGATACGCAGTATTTT.

V gene TRBV27 combines with J gene TRBJ1-2; D remains unclear. V lost 4 bases and J 2 bases, leaving 14 bases between the germline ends. Germline V gives CDR1 MNHEY, CDR2 SMNVEV (reference sequence). This CDR3 has 15 residues. In nucleotides, the CDR3 is TGTGCCAGCAGTTCCCTCCTCTCAGAAAACTATGGCTACACCTTC. Its protein product is CASSSLLSENYGYTF.

DNA for the CDR3: TGTGCCAGCAGCGTAGGTCCAGCGGGAGAGGGCGCAGATACGCAGTATTTT. Its translation: CASSVGPAGEGADTQYF. The genes are TRBV9 and TRBJ2-3; TRBD2 matches 8 bases. The CDR3 covers 17 residues. The V and J ends lost 0 bases and 4 bases, in that order; junction bases with no gene match: 10. Per the germline V gene, CDR1 is SGDLS and CDR2 is YYNGEE.

The V and J genes are TRBV10-3 and TRBJ2-3, with TRBD2 matching 11 bases. CDR1 and CDR2 from the germline V gene are ENHRY and SYGVKD. Losses at the gene ends were 11 bases for V and 3 bases for J; bases not matched to a gene: 19. The CDR3 sequence is 18 residues long. The CDR3 loop reads CASLNKLSGRGRTDTQYF. The CDR3 DNA reads TGTGCCTCGCTCAACAAACTTAGCGGGAGGGGGAGAACAGATACGCAGTATTTT.